The T cell receptor (beta chain) described here comes from a study of T-cell memory formation after mild COVID-19. Study-level information: In these data, TCR clusters were largely donor specific. Overall study findings and caveats: Of the contracting clones, CD4+ ones lay mainly in CM and EM, and CD8+ ones in EMRA.

One entry per CDR3 protein, called by TCRdb with MiXCR from the 5' RACE reads. The sample has hundreds of thousands of distinct CDR3 sequences, 20% seen once; the top ten hold approximately 8.4%. As for this clonotype: Antigen unknown.

J lost 4 bases, V lost 1 base, and 10 bases had no gene match. The CDR3 loop spans 17 amino acids. This chain connects TRBV12-3 or TRBV12-4 to TRBJ1-2, with 9 bases identical to TRBD1. The TCR comes from an adult woman who had mild COVID-19 (a few samples of this study predate the infection). Cell type and time point are not known. Specimen: PBMCs or a T cell subset sorted from them (not recorded which). The DNA of the CDR3 is TGTGCCAGCAGTTTAGGTGGACAGGGGACCTCCCGCTATGGCTACACCTTC. This codes for CASSLGGQGTSRYGYTF.